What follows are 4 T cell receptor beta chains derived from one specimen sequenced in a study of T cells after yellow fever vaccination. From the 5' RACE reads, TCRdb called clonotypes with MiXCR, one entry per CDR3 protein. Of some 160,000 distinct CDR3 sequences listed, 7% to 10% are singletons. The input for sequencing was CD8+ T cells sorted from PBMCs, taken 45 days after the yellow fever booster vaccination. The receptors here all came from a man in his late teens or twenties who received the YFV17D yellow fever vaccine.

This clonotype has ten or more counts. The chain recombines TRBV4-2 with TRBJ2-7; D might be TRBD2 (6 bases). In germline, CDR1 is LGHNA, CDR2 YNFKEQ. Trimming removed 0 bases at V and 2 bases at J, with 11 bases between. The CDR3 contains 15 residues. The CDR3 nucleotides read TGTGCCAGCAGCCAAGAGGGGACTCCTACCTACGAGCAGTACTTC. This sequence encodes CASSQEGTPTYEQYF.

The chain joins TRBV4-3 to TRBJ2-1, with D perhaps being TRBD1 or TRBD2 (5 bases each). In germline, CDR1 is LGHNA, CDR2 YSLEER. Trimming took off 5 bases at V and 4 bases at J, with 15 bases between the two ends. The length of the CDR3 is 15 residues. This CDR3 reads CASSAGTARYNEQFF. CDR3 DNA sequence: TGCGCCAGCAGCGCCGGGACGGCCCGATACAATGAGCAGTTCTTC.

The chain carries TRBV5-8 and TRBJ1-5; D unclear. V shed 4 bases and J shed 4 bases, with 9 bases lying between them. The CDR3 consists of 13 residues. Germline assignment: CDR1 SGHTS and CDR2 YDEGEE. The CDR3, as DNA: TGTGCCAGCAGCCTGTCCCAAAATCAGCCCCAGCATTTT. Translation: CASSLSQNQPQHF.

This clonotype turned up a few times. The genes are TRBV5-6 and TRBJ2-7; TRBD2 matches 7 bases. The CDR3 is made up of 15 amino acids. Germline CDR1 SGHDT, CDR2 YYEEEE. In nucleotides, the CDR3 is TGTGCGACTAGCTTAGGATGGGGTGATGCCGACGAGCAGTACTTC. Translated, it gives CATSLGWGDADEQYF.